These T cell receptor beta chains were read from a single sample in a study of PD-1 blockade in classical Hodgkin lymphoma. Profiled with immunoSEQ multiplex PCR; TCRdb holds only in-frame clones, not every one. The sample consists of some 96,000 clones, roughly 91% of them appearing once. The sample consisted of peripheral blood mononuclear cells (PBMCs), taken before the fourth cycle of nivolumab. These receptors originate from a human donor with classical Hodgkin lymphoma. CDR3s include the opening cysteine and the closing phenylalanine or tryptophan. D genes are given only for firm matches. For some rows the clone size is stated as once, few or many, or as a class when expanded; others skip it.

>TRBV27|once|TRBJ1-1|-
CASSSGFGLGTEAFF
TGTGCCAGCAGTTCGGGTTTTGGCCTTGGGACTGAAGCTTTCTTT
>TRBV5-1|-|TRBJ2-7|-
CASSLRAGQEREQYF
TGCGCCAGCAGCTTAAGGGCAGGGCAAGAGAGGGAGCAGTACTTC
>TRBV27|-|TRBJ2-1|-
CASSPLLEREQFF
TGTGCCAGCAGTCCACTACTAGAGCGGGAGCAGTTCTTC
>TRBV28|-|TRBJ2-1|-
CASTYGGAYEQFF
TGTGCCAGCACCTATGGGGGGGCCTATGAGCAGTTCTTC
>TRBV5-1|-|TRBJ2-3|TRBD1
CASSLGQGFDTQYF
TGCGCCAGCAGCTTGGGACAGGGGTTCGATACGCAGTATTTT
>TRBV6-1|-|TRBJ2-7|TRBD1
CASSKGQGAYEQYF
TGTGCCAGCAGCAAGGGACAGGGGGCGTACGAGCAGTACTTC
>TRBV28|few|TRBJ1-2|-
CASTLTGANYGYTF
TGTGCCAGCACCTTGACAGGAGCTAACTATGGCTACACCTTC
>TRBV6-6|few|TRBJ1-5|-
CASSSGGGAQHF
TGTGCCAGCAGCAGCGGGGGCGGAGCCCAGCATTTT
>TRBV7-7|-|TRBJ2-5|TRBD2
CASSTSGRVETQYF
TGTGCTAGTTCGACTAGCGGGAGAGTTGAGACCCAGTACTTC
>TRBV15|-|TRBJ2-5|-
CATSRGRGETQYF
TGTGCCACCAGCAGGGGAAGAGGGGAGACCCAGTACTTC
>TRBV27|once|TRBJ1-3|-
CASSPAGSSGNTIYF
TGTGCCAGCAGTCCGGCAGGGAGTTCGGGGAACACCATATATTTT
>TRBV27|-|TRBJ2-1|TRBD2
CASSTTPSGALSIREQFF
TGTGCCAGCAGTACCACCCCTAGCGGGGCCTTGTCAATTCGAGAGCAGTTCTTC
>TRBV28|-|TRBJ1-2|-
CASSSVGYGYTF
TGTGCCAGCAGTTCTGTGGGCTATGGCTACACCTTC
>TRBV27|-|TRBJ2-5|-
CASSPLLGPGNQETQYF
TGTGCCAGCAGTCCCCTCCTCGGGCCTGGGAACCAAGAGACCCAGTACTTC
>TRBV11-2|-|TRBJ2-5|TRBD2
CASSFLAGGEETQYF
TGTGCCAGCAGCTTCCTAGCGGGTGGCGAAGAGACCCAGTACTTC
>TRBV5-1|-|TRBJ2-5|-
CASIRDTGETQYF
TGCGCCAGCATCAGGGATACTGGAGAGACCCAGTACTTC
>TRBV6-5|once|TRBJ1-1|-
CASSPTRTVSTEAFF
TGTGCCAGCAGTCCCACCCGGACAGTTAGCACTGAAGCTTTCTTT
>TRBV27|-|TRBJ1-1|-
CASSLEGRVNTEAFF
TGTGCCAGCAGTCTGGAGGGTAGGGTGAACACTGAAGCTTTCTTT
>TRBV2|few|TRBJ1-1|-
CASRGNRDAEAFF
TGTGCCAGCCGCGGGAACAGGGACGCTGAAGCTTTCTTT
>TRBV19|-|TRBJ1-2|-
CASSPFDTDYTF
TGTGCCAGTAGTCCCTTTGACACGGACTACACCTTC
>TRBV19|-|TRBJ2-2|TRBD2
CASSNAGAGTGELFF
TGTGCCAGTAGTAACGCGGGAGCGGGCACCGGGGAGCTGTTTTTT
>TRBV19|once|TRBJ2-1|TRBD2
CASSTGLAGGREQFF
TGTGCCAGTAGTACGGGACTAGCGGGAGGGCGGGAGCAGTTCTTC
>TRBV5-1|-|TRBJ2-5|-
CASSLEPGVGETQYF
TGCGCCAGCAGCTTGGAACCGGGCGTGGGAGAGACCCAGTACTTC
>TRBV4-1|-|TRBJ2-3|TRBD2
CASSQEVSGRAPPMDTQYF
TGCGCCAGCAGCCAAGAAGTTAGCGGGAGGGCCCCACCGATGGATACGCAGTATTTT
>TRBV5-6|-|TRBJ2-3|TRBD2
CASSWGTSGSVNTQYF
TGTGCCAGCAGCTGGGGGACTAGCGGGAGTGTAAATACGCAGTATTTT
>TRBV6-5|-|TRBJ2-7|TRBD1
CASTEGAGVSYEQYF
TGTGCCAGCACCGAGGGGGCAGGGGTCTCCTACGAGCAGTACTTC
>TRBV19|-|TRBJ2-5|-
CASVPGDKETQYF
TGTGCCAGTGTTCCGGGGGACAAAGAGACCCAGTACTTC
>TRBV27|-|TRBJ2-1|TRBD2
CASNRAGGSYNEQFF
TGTGCCAGCAATCGGGCGGGAGGGTCTTACAATGAGCAGTTCTTC
>TRBV30|-|TRBJ1-4|-
CAWSSRVGEKLFF
TGTGCCTGGAGTAGTCGAGTCGGGGAAAAACTGTTTTTT
>TRBV15|-|TRBJ2-6|-
CATSRARSGANVLTF
TGTGCCACCAGCAGAGCTCGCTCTGGGGCCAACGTCCTGACTTTC
>TRBV10-3|-|TRBJ2-1|-
CAISVDVNEQFF
TGTGCCATCAGTGTGGACGTTAATGAGCAGTTCTTC
>TRBV7-9|few|TRBJ1-2|TRBD1
CASSQTGTGSYGYTF
TGTGCCAGCAGCCAGACAGGGACGGGCTCCTATGGCTACACCTTC